The T cell receptor beta chain under discussion was sequenced for a study of blood T cells in healthy people across ages. The CDR3 sequence is 15 residues long. V lost 6 bases to trimming and J lost 8 bases; unmatched junction nucleotides: 11. Germline lookup yields CDR1 SNHLY and CDR2 FYNNEI. This clonotype appeared a single time. Its antigen is as yet unknown. Next came a second PCR, run for about 6 to 11 cycles, which used a sample-barcoded 5' primer along with a J-beta primer mix. TCRdb redid the calling of the 5' RACE reads with MiXCR, one entry per CDR3 protein. The table records hundreds of thousands of distinct CDR3 sequences, roughly 53% of them present only once. General observations from the study: Both higher diversity and more naive CD4+ cells marked long-lived donors when set against aged donors.

The rearrangement joins TRBV2 to TRBJ1-5, with 9 bases lining up with TRBD1. Sequencing was carried out using blood. The receptor's source is an elderly man in good health. CDR3 bases: TGTGCCAGCAGCCCCGGGACAGGGCAGGTAGAGCCCCAGCATTTT. Residues: CASSPGTGQVEPQHF.